One and the same sample provided the 17 T cell receptor beta chains below, sequenced in a study of cytomegalovirus exposure and HLA in healthy donors (dated by TCRdb to about 2017). The library came from the immunoSEQ multiplex PCR assay. For the multiplex PCR, a mixture combining 60 forward primers for TCR Vbeta segments and 13 reverse primers for TCR Jbeta segments was used. TCRdb took this table from immuneACCESS and kept in-frame rearrangements with V and J called. Such tables lack part of the clones; where checked against another copy, unresolved V genes explain under half of the gap, and the rest is unexplained. This sample lists more than 75,000 clones; around 75% were detected once. Jointly, the top ten make up about 15% of the sample. The sequencing input was PBMCs. Source of these receptors: a woman aged 40-49 years in good health and CMV-seropositive.

The chain combines TRBV4-3 with TRBJ1-3; 7 bases map to TRBD1. V shed 0 bases, J shed 2 bases, and the junction held 13 bases outside the gene matches. The CDR3 consists of 19 residues. The germline CDR1 and CDR2 sequences are LGHNA and YSLEER. The CDR3 loop reads CASSQDTRQGPGTGNTIYF. CDR3 sequence (DNA): TGCGCCAGCAGCCAAGATACCCGACAGGGCCCGGGGACTGGAAACACCATATATTTT.

This clone was seen once. The chain is built from TRBV2 and TRBJ1-1; a weak D match, TRBD1 (6 bases). Trimming stripped 6 bases from V and 2 bases from J, with 13 bases between. The CDR3 totals 14 residues. Germline CDR1 is SNHLY and CDR2 is FYNNEI. The CDR3 reads CASRSQGINTEAFF. As DNA, the CDR3 is TGTGCCAGCAGATCCCAGGGGATCAACACTGAAGCTTTCTTT. The variable domain in full, with the rest retrieved from reference TRBV2 and TRBJ1-1, is EPEVTQTPSHQVTQMGQEVILRCVPISNHLYFYWYRQILGQKVEFLVSFYNNEISEKSEIFDDQFSVERPDGSNFTLKIRSTKLEDSAMYFCASRSQGINTEAFFGQGTRLTVV.

J is TRBJ1-2 and V is TRBV6-4; possible D gene TRBD1, 6 bases. Deletions cut 0 bases from V and 8 bases from J, with 19 bases between. The CDR3 spans 16 residues. Germline lookup yields CDR1 MRHNA and CDR2 SNTAGT. CDR3 region: CASSDSIRDTPRGYTF. The CDR3 nucleotides read TGTGCCAGCAGTGACTCAATCAGGGACACACCCCGGGGCTACACCTTC.

V gene TRBV28 combines with J gene TRBJ1-4; 7 nucleotides agree with TRBD1. V was pared by 8 bases and J by 8 bases, with 2 bases of the junction left unmatched. Germline CDR1 reads MDHEN; CDR2 reads SYDVKM. The CDR3 is made up of 11 amino acids. In nucleotides, the CDR3 is TGTGCCAGCCAGGGGGAAGAAAAACTGTTTTTT. It yields the protein CASQGEEKLFF.

The table lists this clone with a few counts. The J gene is TRBJ1-5, the V gene TRBV4-1, with D hard to call. The CDR3 spans 14 residues. The germline gives CDR1 MGHRA, CDR2 YSYEKL. Trimming removed 0 bases at V and 3 bases at J, with 6 bases between. The CDR3 is CASSQDPNNQPQHF. The CDR3 DNA follows: TGCGCCAGCAGCCAAGATCCAAACAATCAGCCCCAGCATTTT.

The rearrangement links TRBV5-1 to TRBJ2-2; unclear D gene. V was trimmed by 6 bases and J by 6 bases, leaving 9 bases between them. The CDR3 is 12 amino acids. The germline gives CDR1 SGHRS, CDR2 YFSETQ. The CDR3, as DNA: TGCGCCAGCAACCTGGGCCCCGGGGAGCTGTTTTTT. It codes for CASNLGPGELFF.

J is TRBJ2-3 and V is TRBV6-5, with 7 bases lining up with TRBD2. In germline, CDR1 is MNHEY, CDR2 SVGAGI. This CDR3 region has 12 residues. V was pared by 7 bases and J by 6 bases, with 4 bases of the junction left unmatched. DNA for the CDR3: TGTGCCAGCACCGGGGGGACGGATACGCAGTATTTT. This translates into CASTGGTDTQYF.

The rearrangement uses TRBV27 and TRBJ1-2; weak D call: TRBD1 (6 bases). CDR1 and CDR2 from the germline V gene are MNHEY and SMNVEV (reference sequence). The ends were cut back, 0 bases at V and 6 bases at J, with 14 bases in the middle. This CDR3 comprises 15 residues. DNA for the CDR3: TGTGCCAGCAGTTTATCGAGGGTGGGGGCCCATGGCTACACCTTC. Residues: CASSLSRVGAHGYTF.

This clone appeared once. J is TRBJ1-1 and V is TRBV30, with TRBD1 as a possible D gene (5 bases). CDR3 size: 14 residues. Per the germline V gene, CDR1 is GTSNPN and CDR2 is SVGIG (reference sequence). The V and J ends lost 2 bases and 0 bases respectively, with 10 bases between them. The CDR3 region is CAWSRTGMNTEAFF. The CDR3 bases are TGTGCCTGGAGTAGAACAGGTATGAACACTGAAGCTTTCTTT.

The rearrangement links TRBV19 to TRBJ1-5; D is uncertain. Germline values: CDR1 LNHDA, CDR2 SQIVND (reference sequence). V lost 3 bases and J 5 bases, leaving 11 bases between the germline ends. This CDR3 comprises 14 residues. The CDR3 reads CASSMGGWDQPQHF. The CDR3 DNA is TGTGCCAGTAGTATGGGAGGGTGGGATCAGCCCCAGCATTTT.

This chain joins TRBV13 and TRBJ2-1; 8 positions agree with TRBD2. Per the germline V gene, CDR1 is PRHDT and CDR2 is FYEKMQ (reference sequence). V was pared by 2 bases and J by 8 bases, with 8 bases of the junction left unmatched. The CDR3 consists of 15 residues. The chain's CDR3 is CASSLREGLFDEQFF. The CDR3 DNA reads TGTGCCAGCAGCTTACGGGAGGGCCTCTTCGATGAGCAGTTCTTC.

V is TRBV9 and J is TRBJ1-1; 8 nucleotides agree with TRBD1. J lost 2 bases, V lost 4 bases, and 4 bases had no gene match. The CDR3 extends over 14 amino acids. Looked up from germline, CDR1 is SGDLS and CDR2 is YYNGEE. The CDR3 loop is CASSPGQGNTEAFF. The CDR3 DNA is TGTGCCAGCAGCCCCGGACAGGGAAACACTGAAGCTTTCTTT.

The chain links TRBV30 to TRBJ1-4, with TRBD1 identical over 10 bases. The germline V gene has CDR1 GTSNPN and CDR2 SVGIG (reference sequence). The CDR3 spans 18 residues. V lost 0 bases to trimming and J lost 2 bases; unmatched junction nucleotides: 9. CDR3 coding DNA: TGTGCCTGGAGTGTACTGGGACAGGGGTTTACGACTAATGAAAAACTGTTTTTT. This codes for CAWSVLGQGFTTNEKLFF.

V gene TRBV13 combines with J gene TRBJ2-1; 11 nucleotides align to TRBD2. The CDR3 contains 15 residues. The ends lost 7 bases at V and 4 bases at J; junction bases unmatched: 6. CDR1 and CDR2 from the germline V gene are PRHDT and FYEKMQ (reference sequence). CDR3 bases: TGTGCCAGCAATTTTAGACTAGCGGGGTACAATGAGCAGTTCTTC. This translates into CASNFRLAGYNEQFF.

V and J are TRBV18 and TRBJ2-2; 10 positions agree with TRBD2. V shed 1 base, J shed 2 bases, and the junction held 4 bases outside the gene matches. The CDR3 contains 17 residues. From germline, CDR1 is KGHSH and CDR2 LQKENI. This chain's CDR3 is CASSPQLAGANTGELFF. The CDR3 region has the DNA TGTGCCAGCTCACCACAGCTAGCGGGGGCTAACACCGGGGAGCTGTTTTTT.

The gene calls are TRBV28 and TRBJ2-1, with 13 bases fitting TRBD2. With 4 bases clipped from V and 8 bases from J, the junction kept 11 bases outside the gene matches. Germline V gives CDR1 MDHEN, CDR2 SYDVKM. This CDR3 contains 17 residues. The CDR3 region has the DNA TGTGCCAGCAGTTCCAGTAGGACTAGCGGGAGCCGGGATGAGCAGTTCTTC. It codes for CASSSSRTSGSRDEQFF. Full variable domain (rest looked up from reference TRBV28 and TRBJ2-1): DVKVTQSSRYLVKRTGEKVFLECVQDMDHENMFWYRQDPGLGLRLIYFSYDVKMKEKGDIPEGYSVSREKKERFSLILESASTNQTSMYLCASSSSRTSGSRDEQFFGPGTRLTVL.

CDR3 nucleotides: TGTGCCAGCAGCTTAGGTGGACAGACTGGGGAGACCCAGTACTTC. Amino acid sequence: CASSLGGQTGETQYF. The chain recombines TRBV7-9 with TRBJ2-5, with TRBD1 as a possible D gene (6 bases). This CDR3 has 15 residues. Between the trimmed V and J ends, which lost 1 base and 5 bases, there was a span of 14 bases. The germline V gene has CDR1 SEHNR and CDR2 FQNEAQ (reference sequence).